This TCR beta chain was retrieved from a study of cytomegalovirus exposure and HLA in healthy donors. Findings of the study overall: Most observed TCR sequences were rare, whereas some public TCRs were detected in many donors. In a later analysis, first-cohort TCR clusters were found to tend to co-occur in the 130 or so validation repertoires.

J was trimmed by 5 bases and V by 0 bases; bases with no gene match: 1. Germline V gives CDR1 SGHRS, CDR2 YFSETQ. This CDR3 has 14 residues. The table came from immunoSEQ multiplex PCR; TCRdb's copy has only in-frame clones and leaves some out. The repertoire holds fewer than 300,000 clones, around nine tenths seen once, with approximately 0.95% in the top ten. Of note for this clone: The antigen remains undetermined. Other nucleotide sequences in the sample specify the same CDR3.

This chain connects TRBV5-1 to TRBJ2-1, with 8 positions matching TRBD2. This TCR was recovered from a woman aged 18-29 years in good health and CMV-seronegative. The sample comprised PBMCs. CDR3 region: CASSLAGGNNEQFF. CDR3 DNA sequence: TGCGCCAGCAGCTTGGCGGGAGGGAACAATGAGCAGTTCTTC.